Only one count was recorded for the clone carrying this T cell receptor (beta chain). Additional DNA sequences in this sample encode the identical CDR3. The sample comes from a study of blood T cell repertoires in COVID-19. Data came from immunoSEQ multiplex PCR; TCRdb stores just in-frame clones and leaves some out. The top ten clones hold 8% to 10% of a sample with about 29,000 clones, around 82% of them seen once. From germline, CDR1 is SGHRS and CDR2 YFSETQ. V gave up 1 base and J gave up 1 base, with 5 bases separating them. The length of the CDR3 is 13 residues. The sequenced sample consisted of peripheral blood. The rearrangement uses TRBV5-1 and TRBJ1-1; D call uncertain. The origin of this receptor is an elderly man with active COVID-19. CDR3 coding DNA: TGCGCCAGCAGCTTGCAGGAGAACACTGAAGCTTTCTTT. It is translated as CASSLQENTEAFF.